The 20 T cell receptor beta chains reported below all come from one sample, sequenced in a study of blood T cell repertoires in COVID-19. The method was immunoSEQ multiplex PCR; TCRdb's version includes in-frame clones alone and lacks a portion of them. The profile covers around 53,000 clones, with just under 90% appearing a single time and under 5% taken by the ten largest. The sequenced sample consisted of peripheral blood. The receptors come from a man between 50 and 59 years old with acute or convalescent COVID-19.

This clone has only one observation. This sequence joins TRBV7-8 and TRBJ2-5; 7 bases are shared with TRBD2. The germline V gene has CDR1 SGHVS and CDR2 FQNEAQ. V shed 2 bases, J shed 3 bases, and the junction held 0 bases outside the gene matches. The CDR3 sequence is 13 residues long. This CDR3 is CASSLSGKETQYF. CDR3 nucleotide sequence: TGTGCCAGCAGCTTAAGCGGGAAAGAGACCCAGTACTTC.

This chain connects TRBV6-6 to TRBJ2-3; TRBD2 matches at 14 bases. The CDR3 loop spans 16 amino acids. Germline lookup yields CDR1 MNHNY and CDR2 SVGAGI (reference sequence). With V trimmed by 3 bases and J by 3 bases, 2 bases remained unmatched. CDR3 coding DNA: TGTGCCAGCAGTTATGGGACTAGCGGGAGAACAGATACGCAGTATTTT. Protein sequence: CASSYGTSGRTDTQYF.

V gene TRBV3-1 (or the pseudogene TRBV3-2) combines with J gene TRBJ2-1; TRBD2 matches at 11 bases. The CDR3 is made up of 16 amino acids. Germline assignment: CDR1 LGHDT and CDR2 YNNKEL (reference sequence). With V trimmed by 0 bases and J by 5 bases, 3 bases remained unmatched. CDR3 amino acids: CASSQEGLAEDNEQFF. CDR3 sequence (DNA): TGTGCCAGCAGCCAAGAGGGACTAGCGGAAGACAATGAGCAGTTCTTC.

This clone was found a few times. The CDR3: CASSQGKGIYEQFF. The CDR3 DNA is TGTGCCAGCAGCCAAGGGAAGGGGATCTATGAGCAGTTCTTC. The chain couples TRBV14 to TRBJ2-1; D is perhaps TRBD1 (5 bases). CDR3 size: 14 residues. V lost 1 base, J lost 8 bases, and 12 bases lay in between. CDR1 and CDR2 from the germline V gene are SGHDN and FVKESK.

This chain joins TRBV9 and TRBJ1-5, with D perhaps TRBD1 (5 bases). Germline CDR1 and CDR2: SGDLS and YYNGEE. The CDR3 contains 12 residues. V lost 3 bases to trimming and J lost 7 bases, with 8 bases between them. In DNA, the CDR3 is TGTGCCAGCAGCGCAGGGAACCAGCCCCAGCATTTT. Its protein product is CASSAGNQPQHF.

The chain is built from TRBV7-3 and TRBJ1-6; 7 nucleotides match TRBD1. Germline trimming cut 4 bases from V and 4 bases from J; bases unmatched to any gene: 10. Germline V gene lookup returns CDR1 SGHTA and CDR2 FQGTGA. CDR3 length equals 17 residues. As DNA, the CDR3 is TGTGCCAGCAGCTCCCAGGGTAGGGGACAGTATAATTCACCCCTCCACTTT. This gives the protein CASSSQGRGQYNSPLHF.

The rearrangement links TRBV30 to TRBJ2-5; 11 bases agree with TRBD2. CDR1 is GTSNPN and CDR2 is SVGIG in the germline V gene (reference sequence). The CDR3 has 15 amino acids. Trimming took 4 bases from V and 2 from J; bases not matched to a gene: 6. As DNA, the CDR3 is TGTGCCTGGAACCCGGGACTAGCGGAACAAGAGACCCAGTACTTC. The encoded protein is CAWNPGLAEQETQYF.

This clone has more than one count but fewer than ten. The genes are TRBV5-1 and TRBJ2-2; 11 bases map to TRBD2. The CDR3 covers 15 residues. Losses at the gene ends were 4 bases for V and 4 bases for J; bases not matched to a gene: 3. Looked up from germline, CDR1 is SGHRS and CDR2 is YFSETQ. CDR3 DNA: TGCGCCAGCAGCAAAGGACTAGCGGGCACCGGGGAGCTGTTTTTT. Translation gives CASSKGLAGTGELFF.

The J gene is TRBJ2-5, the V gene TRBV3-1 (or the pseudogene TRBV3-2), with 10 nucleotides matching TRBD2. Germline CDR1 reads LGHDT; CDR2 reads YNNKEL (reference sequence). The CDR3 runs 15 residues. Losses at the gene ends were 3 bases for V and 2 bases for J; bases not matched to a gene: 3. CDR3: CASSQGSGGQETQYF. The CDR3 region has the DNA TGTGCCAGCAGCCAGGGTAGCGGGGGGCAAGAGACCCAGTACTTC.

This rearrangement joins TRBV5-5 to TRBJ2-7; 9 positions agree with TRBD1. Trimming removed 4 bases from V and 2 bases from J; junction bases left unmatched: 4. Germline CDR1 reads SGHKS; CDR2 reads YYEKEE (reference sequence). The CDR3 contains 14 residues. The CDR3 protein is CASSPGQGPYEQYF. The CDR3 nucleotides are TGTGCCAGCAGCCCGGGACAGGGCCCCTACGAGCAGTACTTC. Full variable domain (remainder filled in from reference TRBV5-5 and TRBJ2-7): DAGVTQSPTHLIKTRGQQVTLRCSPISGHKSVSWYQQVLGQGPQFIFQYYEKEERGRGNFPDRFSARQFPNYSSELNVNALLLGDSALYLCASSPGQGPYEQYFGPGTRLTVT.

The rearrangement joins TRBV10-3 to TRBJ2-7; 11 nucleotides line up with TRBD1. Looked up from germline, CDR1 is ENHRY and CDR2 is SYGVKD. The CDR3 has 14 residues. V shed 4 bases and J 7 bases; nucleotides not matched to a gene: 6. The CDR3 DNA reads as TGTGCCATCAGTGCCGGGACAGGGGGGGTGGAGCAGTACTTC. Encoded protein: CAISAGTGGVEQYF.

This chain uses TRBV19 with TRBJ1-1; a weak D match, TRBD1 (6 bases). The ends were cut back, 7 bases at V and 1 base at J, with 13 bases in the middle. Germline V CDR1 and CDR2: LNHDA, SQIVND (reference sequence). The CDR3 spans 14 residues. This CDR3 is CASTPGGANTEAFF. DNA of the CDR3: TGTGCCAGTACCCCTGGGGGGGCGAACACTGAAGCTTTCTTT.

The chain couples TRBV7-3 to TRBJ1-1; weak D call: TRBD1 (5 bases). CDR3 size: 15 residues. V was trimmed by 4 bases and J by 3 bases, leaving 15 bases between them. Germline loops: CDR1 SGHTA, CDR2 FQGTGA. CDR3 in DNA: TGTGCCAGCAGCTCCCCACCCGGAGGGGACACTGAAGCTTTCTTT. Amino acids: CASSSPPGGDTEAFF.

The chain uses TRBV9 and TRBJ2-5; TRBD2 matches 7 bases. Germline assignment: CDR1 SGDLS and CDR2 YYNGEE. J was trimmed by 5 bases and V by 0 bases; bases with no gene match: 13. This CDR3 contains 17 residues. The chain's CDR3 is CASSVGRGSGELETQYF. The CDR3 DNA is TGTGCCAGCAGCGTAGGCCGTGGGAGCGGGGAATTGGAGACCCAGTACTTC.

The chain employs TRBV14 and TRBJ2-1; the D gene is possibly TRBD2 (5 bases). Trimming shortened V by 1 base and J by 4 bases, and 14 bases separated the two germline ends. The CDR3 consists of 16 residues. Germline V gene sequence: CDR1 SGHDN, CDR2 FVKESK. In DNA form, the CDR3 reads TGTGCCAGCAGCCAAGCGCCGGGGATTCGTTACAATGAGCAGTTCTTC. Translated, it gives CASSQAPGIRYNEQFF.

The gene calls are TRBV2 and TRBJ2-1; D unclear. Trimming took 7 bases from V and 3 from J, leaving 10 bases between them. Germline CDR1 reads SNHLY; CDR2 reads FYNNEI. This CDR3 has 13 amino acids. The CDR3 coding sequence is TGTGCCAGCATGCGAGTACTCTACAATGAGCAGTTCTTC. Translating it yields CASMRVLYNEQFF.

The chain joins TRBV6-4 to TRBJ2-7, with 7 bases that match TRBD1. There are 15 residues in the CDR3. Trimming removed 4 bases from V and 2 bases from J; junction bases left unmatched: 8. The germline gives CDR1 MRHNA, CDR2 SNTAGT. CDR3 loop: CASSGGTETTYEQYF. The DNA for the CDR3 is TGTGCCAGCAGTGGAGGGACAGAAACAACCTACGAGCAGTACTTC.

The chain links TRBV5-1 to TRBJ1-5; D might be TRBD1 (6 bases). Trimming removed 2 bases at V and 3 bases at J, with 9 bases between. Germline values: CDR1 SGHRS, CDR2 YFSETQ. CDR3 length: 14 amino acids. CDR3 sequence reads: CASSFGQPNQPQHF. The CDR3 nucleotides are TGCGCCAGCAGCTTCGGACAGCCCAATCAGCCCCAGCATTTT.

The chain is built from TRBV5-1 and TRBJ2-2; D perhaps matches TRBD1 (6 bases). The CDR3 loop spans 14 amino acids. Germline values: CDR1 SGHRS, CDR2 YFSETQ. V was shortened by 2 bases and J by 7 bases, with 12 bases between the two germline ends. The CDR3 spells CASSFGGLVGELFF. The CDR3 bases are TGCGCCAGCAGCTTTGGGGGCCTTGTCGGGGAGCTGTTTTTT.

This clone was seen once. This chain connects TRBV3-1 (or the pseudogene TRBV3-2) to TRBJ2-7; a possible D gene is TRBD1 (6 bases). CDR3 length: 13 amino acids. Germline loops: CDR1 LGHDT, CDR2 YNNKEL (reference sequence). Trimming shortened V by 7 bases and J by 6 bases, and 16 bases separated the two germline ends. The CDR3 nucleotides are TGTGCCAGCACCCTGACAGGTCGGTCCGAGCAGTACTTC. It specifies CASTLTGRSEQYF.